This T cell receptor beta chain comes out of a study of blood T cell repertoires in COVID-19. Study-level information: From the United States, Italy and Spain came samples of acute and convalescent COVID-19.

Original analysis: By means of reference gene primer amplification, nucleated cell counts were estimated. Profiling relied on immunoSEQ multiplex PCR, and the TCRdb table lists in-frame clones only, not all of them. Clone size and V and J calls were adopted from that table, with D and trimming inferred from the DNA. The table has about 200,000 clones, about 88% seen once; the top ten hold 18%. The Seattle patients, enrolled during active infection, were followed longitudinally. CDR3 length: 13 amino acids. Trimming pared 4 bases from V and 3 bases from J, leaving 10 bases between. CDR1 is WSHSY and CDR2 is SAAADI in the germline V gene.

This chain uses TRBV10-2 with TRBJ2-7, with D maybe TRBD1 (5 bases). Sequenced: peripheral blood. The TCR was taken from a middle-aged man with COVID-19, enrolled during active disease. CDR3 in DNA: TGCGCCAGCAGTGTACAGGCCAGCTACGAGCAGTACTTC. Protein: CASSVQASYEQYF.